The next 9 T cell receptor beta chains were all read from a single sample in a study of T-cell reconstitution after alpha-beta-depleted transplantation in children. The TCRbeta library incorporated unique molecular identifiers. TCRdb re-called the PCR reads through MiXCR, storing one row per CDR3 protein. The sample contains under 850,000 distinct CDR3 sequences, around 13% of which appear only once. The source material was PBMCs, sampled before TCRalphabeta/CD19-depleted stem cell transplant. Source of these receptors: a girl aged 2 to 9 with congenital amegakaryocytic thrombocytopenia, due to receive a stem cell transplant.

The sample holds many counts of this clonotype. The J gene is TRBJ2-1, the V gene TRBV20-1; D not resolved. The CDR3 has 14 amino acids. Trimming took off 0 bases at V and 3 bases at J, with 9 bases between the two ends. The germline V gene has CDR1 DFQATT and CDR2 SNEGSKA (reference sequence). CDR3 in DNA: TGCAGTGCTAGAGAGGTACTACTCTACAATGAGCAGTTCTTC. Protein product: CSAREVLLYNEQFF.

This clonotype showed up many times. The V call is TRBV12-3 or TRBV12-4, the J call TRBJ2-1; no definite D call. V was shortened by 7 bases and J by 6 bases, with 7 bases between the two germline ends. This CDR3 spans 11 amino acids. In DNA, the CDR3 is TGTGCCAGCACCCTCCGCAATGAGCAGTTCTTC. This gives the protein CASTLRNEQFF.

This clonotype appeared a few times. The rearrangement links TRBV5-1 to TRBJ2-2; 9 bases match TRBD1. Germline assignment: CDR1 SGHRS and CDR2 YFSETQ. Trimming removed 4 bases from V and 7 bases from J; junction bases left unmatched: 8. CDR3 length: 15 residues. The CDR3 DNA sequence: TGCGCCAGCAGCCCCGGGGACAGGGTGAACGGGGAGCTGTTTTTT. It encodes CASSPGDRVNGELFF.

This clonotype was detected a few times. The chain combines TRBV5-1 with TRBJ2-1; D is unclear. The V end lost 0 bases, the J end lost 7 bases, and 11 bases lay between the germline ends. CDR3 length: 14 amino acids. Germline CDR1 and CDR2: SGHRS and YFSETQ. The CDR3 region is CASSLDSSRNEQFF. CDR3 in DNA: TGCGCCAGCAGCTTGGACAGTAGTAGGAATGAGCAGTTCTTC.

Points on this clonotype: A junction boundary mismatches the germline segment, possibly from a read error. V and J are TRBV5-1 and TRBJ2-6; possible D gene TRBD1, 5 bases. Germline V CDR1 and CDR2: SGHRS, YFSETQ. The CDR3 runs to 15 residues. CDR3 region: CASSLGLSGAYVLTF. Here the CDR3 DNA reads TGCGCCAGCAGCCTGGGGCTCTCTGGGGCCTACGTCCTGACTTTC.

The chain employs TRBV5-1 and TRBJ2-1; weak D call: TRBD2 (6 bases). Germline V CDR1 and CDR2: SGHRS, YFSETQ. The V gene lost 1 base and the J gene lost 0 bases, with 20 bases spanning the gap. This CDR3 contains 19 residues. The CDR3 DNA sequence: TGCGCCAGCAGCTTGTCGGCCTTAAGGGGAGGACGCTCCTACAATGAGCAGTTCTTC. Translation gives CASSLSALRGGRSYNEQFF.

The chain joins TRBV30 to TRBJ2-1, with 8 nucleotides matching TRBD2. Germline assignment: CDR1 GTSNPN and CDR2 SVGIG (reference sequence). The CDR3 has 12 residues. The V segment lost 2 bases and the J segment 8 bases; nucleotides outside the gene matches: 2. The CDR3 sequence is CAWSHSGDEQFF. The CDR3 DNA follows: TGTGCCTGGAGTCATAGCGGGGATGAGCAGTTCTTC.

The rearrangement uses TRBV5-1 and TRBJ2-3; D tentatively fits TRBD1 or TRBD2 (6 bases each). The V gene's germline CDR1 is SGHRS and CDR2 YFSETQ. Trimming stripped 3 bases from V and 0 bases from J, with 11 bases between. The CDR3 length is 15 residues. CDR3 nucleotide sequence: TGCGCCAGCAGCTCCTGGAGGGGGAGCACAGATACGCAGTATTTT. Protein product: CASSSWRGSTDTQYF. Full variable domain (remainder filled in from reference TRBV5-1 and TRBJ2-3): KAGVTQTPRYLIKTRGQQVTLSCSPISGHRSVSWYQQTPGQGLQFLFEYFSETQRNKGNFPGRFSGRQFSNSRSEMNVSTLELGDSALYLCASSSWRGSTDTQYFGPGTRLTVL.

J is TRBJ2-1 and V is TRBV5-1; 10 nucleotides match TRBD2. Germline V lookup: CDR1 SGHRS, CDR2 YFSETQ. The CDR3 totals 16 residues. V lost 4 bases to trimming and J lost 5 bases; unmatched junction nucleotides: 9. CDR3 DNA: TGCGCCAGCAGCATAATAGCGGGAGGCCTTAACAATGAGCAGTTCTTC. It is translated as CASSIIAGGLNNEQFF.